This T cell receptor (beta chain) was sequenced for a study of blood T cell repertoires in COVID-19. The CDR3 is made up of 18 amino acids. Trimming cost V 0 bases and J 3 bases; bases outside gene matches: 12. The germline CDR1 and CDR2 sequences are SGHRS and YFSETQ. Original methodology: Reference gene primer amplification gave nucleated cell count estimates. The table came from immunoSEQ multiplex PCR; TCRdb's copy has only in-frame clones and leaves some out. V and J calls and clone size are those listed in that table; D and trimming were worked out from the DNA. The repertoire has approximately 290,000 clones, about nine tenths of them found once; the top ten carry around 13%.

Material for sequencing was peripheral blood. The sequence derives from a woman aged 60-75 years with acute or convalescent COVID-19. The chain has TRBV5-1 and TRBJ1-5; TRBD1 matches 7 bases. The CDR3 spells CASSLGSPGQAYNQPQHF. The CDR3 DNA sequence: TGCGCCAGCAGCTTGGGTTCCCCCGGACAGGCATACAATCAGCCCCAGCATTTT.